Sequencing of this TCR beta chain was carried out in a study of graft-versus-host responses after intestinal transplantation. Sequenced by immunoSEQ multiplex PCR; TCRdb stores in-frame clones only, minus some. Altogether about 120,000 clones are present, approximately 92% being singletons, with the ten largest covering more than 0.1%. In regard to this clone: Its antigen is as yet unknown.

CDR1 is GTSNPN, CDR2 SVGIG, per germline (reference sequence). This CDR3 is 11 amino acids long. Deletions cut 5 bases from V and 2 bases from J, with 7 bases between. Here the sequenced sample was unstimulated CD4+ T cells sorted from spleen or lymph node cells, taken before intestinal transplant. This receptor was taken from a human donor who received an intestinal transplant. V is TRBV30 and J is TRBJ2-7; the D is unclear. CDR3 region: CAWERTYEQYF. CDR3 coding DNA: TGTGCCTGGGAAAGGACCTACGAGCAGTACTTC.